This T cell receptor (beta chain) was identified in a study of shared clonotypes between healthy human individuals. Study information: Each donor's CD8 memory used one plate, CD8 naive two, each CD4 subset three.

The CDR3 runs to 13 residues. V lost 5 bases, J lost 7 bases, and 14 bases lay in between. Looked up from germline, CDR1 is SGHAT and CDR2 is FQNNGV. TCRdb keeps only in-frame clones here, not all; method: immunoSEQ multiplex PCR. The profile shows approximately 620,000 clones, 97% of them singletons. The receptor was isolated from a woman in her twenties or thirties in good health. V usage is TRBV11-2 and J usage is TRBJ1-2; TRBD1 is a possible D gene (6 bases). The sequenced sample was naive CD4+ T cells sorted from blood. The sample's subset: CD45RA+ positively selected. The CDR3 sequence: CASSSRDTRGYTF. The CDR3 region has the DNA TGTGCCAGCAGCAGCCGGGACACTCGTGGCTACACCTTC.